This T cell receptor (beta chain) was recorded in a study of identical twins. V shed 2 bases, J shed 4 bases, and the junction held 12 bases outside the gene matches. Per the germline V gene, CDR1 is MNHEY and CDR2 is SVGAGI. CDR3 length: 17 residues. Via MiXCR, TCRdb re-called the 5' RACE reads, giving one row per CDR3 protein. The data contain about 700,000 distinct CDR3 sequences, around 6.1% of them seen just once; the ten biggest clones take up around 1.9%. Healthy Caucasians, and only they, were the donors. Comments on this clonotype: The antigen is not known.

Study-level points and caveats: The presence of invariant MAIT and iNKT cells could partly confound analyses of zero-insertion sequences. Reduced insertions were recorded for abundant cord blood beta clonotypes, with no such pattern in memory repertoires.

What was sequenced was naive T cells sorted from blood. The chain recombines TRBV6-5 with TRBJ2-7; 9 positions agree with TRBD2. The TCR comes from a man aged 18 to 29 in good health. The CDR3 loop reads CASSYGSREGLGYEQYV. Written as DNA, the CDR3 is TGTGCCAGCAGTTACGGCTCGCGGGAGGGTTTAGGATACGAGCAGTACGTC.